The table lists the clone carrying this TCR beta chain with a few counts. The CDR3 runs to 15 residues. The germline V gene has CDR1 SGHNT and CDR2 YENEEA. Trimming took off 5 bases at V and 5 bases at J, with 16 bases between the two ends. This sample is part of a study of human T cells and chemical hapten exposure. About the study: Per-sample TCR yields varied mainly from small pooled library volume differences.

Specified time point: patch test 3, about 24 weeks after DPC sensitization. The treatment is: therapeutic diphenylcyclopropenone sensitization with weekly scalp DPC. TCRdb reprocessed the RACE reads with MiXCR, giving one entry per CDR3 protein. Here the sample spans roughly 62,000 distinct CDR3 sequences, 9.5% to 15% being singletons. The rearrangement joins TRBV11-3 to TRBJ2-1; the D call may be TRBD1 or TRBD2 (6 bases each). The material was whole blood, obtained in connection with sensitization to the hapten diphenylcyclopropenone (DPC). The sequence was obtained from a man aged 30 to 39 with alopecia areata. Some clones in this sample may be carry-over from other donors' samples. Here the CDR3 reads CASSPYRGDDNEQFF. DNA of the CDR3: TGTGCCAGCAGCCCGTATAGGGGGGACGACAATGAGCAGTTCTTC. The whole variable domain, filled in from reference TRBV11-3 and TRBJ2-1, reads EAGVVQSPRYKIIEKKQPVAFWCNPISGHNTLYWYLQNLGQGPELLIRYENEEAVDDSQLPKDRFSAERLKGVDSTLKIQPAELGDSAVYLCASSPYRGDDNEQFFGPGTRLTVL.